These T cell receptor beta chains were read from a single sample in a study of blood T cell repertoires in COVID-19. The repertoire was sequenced with immunoSEQ multiplex PCR; TCRdb's copy has only in-frame clones and lacks some. The repertoire holds approximately 330,000 clones, approximately 90% seen once, with roughly a tenth in the top ten. Sequenced sample: peripheral blood. The receptors were gathered from a man in his thirties or forties with COVID-19, enrolled during active disease. Each CDR3 is given with its conserved first and last residue. A D gene is named only where the DNA matches it firmly. Expanded clones get a size class; other rows say once, few or many, or leave the size out.

TRBD1 NA TRBJ1-1 TRBV19 CASSGQATEAFF TGTGCCAGTAGTGGACAGGCCACTGAAGCTTTCTTT
NA NA TRBJ2-7 TRBV7-2 CASSFRQGTRSSYEQYF TGTGCCAGCAGCTTCCGTCAGGGTACAAGGAGCTCCTACGAGCAGTACTTC
TRBD2 once TRBJ2-1 TRBV13 CASSLVGTGGPRNEQFF TGTGCCAGCAGCTTAGTAGGGACGGGAGGGCCGAGAAATGAGCAGTTCTTC
NA few TRBJ1-2 TRBV5-4 CASSLAADQANYGYTF TGTGCCAGCAGCTTGGCCGCGGATCAAGCTAACTATGGCTACACCTTC
NA NA TRBJ2-7 TRBV7-2 CASSLVASLRYEQYF TGTGCCAGCAGCTTAGTCGCTAGCCTTCGGTACGAGCAGTACTTC
NA NA TRBJ2-7 TRBV28 CASSLLDSTEQYF TGTGCCAGCAGTTTACTTGACAGTACCGAGCAGTACTTC
NA NA TRBJ2-5 TRBV30 CAWSVRVGGRRETQYF TGTGCCTGGAGTGTACGTGTTGGGGGGAGGAGAGAGACCCAGTACTTC
TRBD1 few TRBJ1-3 TRBV5-8 CASSFGGQSFSGNTIYF TGTGCCAGCAGCTTTGGGGGACAGAGCTTCTCTGGAAACACCATATATTTT
NA once TRBJ1-2 TRBV10-3 CAISKDSYGYTF TGTGCCATCAGTAAGGACAGCTATGGCTACACCTTC
TRBD2 NA TRBJ2-1 TRBV5-4 CASSFSTSGRANEQFF TGTGCCAGCAGCTTCTCAACTAGCGGGAGGGCCAATGAGCAGTTCTTC
NA NA TRBJ1-6 TRBV7-6 CASSLPSGGGLSSYNSPLHF TGTGCCAGCAGCTTACCAAGCGGGGGGGGGTTGAGCTCCTATAATTCACCCCTCCACTTT
NA NA TRBJ2-5 TRBV7-8 CASTSRDFQETQYF TGTGCCAGCACCTCCCGGGACTTTCAAGAGACCCAGTACTTC
NA NA TRBJ1-1 TRBV5-1 CASSPTAGGTEAFF TGCGCCAGCAGCCCCACCGCGGGGGGCACTGAAGCTTTCTTT
TRBD1 NA TRBJ1-2 TRBV7-2 CASMLGTANYGYTF TGTGCCAGCATGCTCGGGACAGCTAACTATGGCTACACCTTC
NA NA TRBJ2-7 TRBV19 CASPIRGEQYF TGTGCCAGTCCCATCCGGGGCGAGCAGTACTTC
TRBD1 NA TRBJ2-4 TRBV7-3 CASSTPGQGEIKNIQYF TGTGCCAGCAGCACTCCGGGACAGGGGGAAATCAAAAACATTCAGTACTTC
TRBD1 NA TRBJ2-7 TRBV10-2 CASSGQGGYEQYF TGCGCCAGCAGTGGACAGGGGGGTTACGAGCAGTACTTC
TRBD2 NA TRBJ2-5 TRBV5-3 CARNRGEETQYF TGTGCCAGAAACCGGGGGGAAGAGACCCAGTACTTC
TRBD1 NA TRBJ1-6 TRBV12-5 CASGLVRGQGVSSYNSPLHF TGTGCTAGTGGTTTGGTAAGAGGACAGGGGGTATCCTCCTATAATTCACCCCTCCACTTT
NA NA TRBJ1-1 TRBV27 CASTHPSNTEAFF TGTGCCAGCACACACCCATCCAACACTGAAGCTTTCTTT
TRBD1 NA TRBJ2-1 TRBV29-1 CSAAGTGLNEQFF TGCAGCGCTGCCGGGACAGGGTTGAATGAGCAGTTCTTC
NA NA TRBJ1-4 TRBV7-3 CASSLSSGGKLFF TGTGCCAGCAGCTTAAGCTCGGGGGGGAAACTGTTTTTT
TRBD1 NA TRBJ1-2 TRBV6-5 CASSYGTAANYGYTF TGTGCCAGCAGTTACGGGACAGCAGCTAACTATGGCTACACCTTC
NA few TRBJ1-2 TRBV5-8 CASSFATDSPNYTF TGTGCCAGCAGCTTTGCAACCGACTCTCCCAACTACACCTTC
NA NA TRBJ2-7 TRBV5-1 CASSLERAGDEQYF TGCGCCAGCAGCTTGGAGAGGGCAGGAGACGAGCAGTACTTC